The rows below give T cell receptor beta chains drawn from one sample of a study of cytomegalovirus exposure and HLA in healthy donors. Profiling relied on immunoSEQ multiplex PCR, and the TCRdb table lists in-frame clones only, not all of them. The repertoire holds 150,000 to 200,000 clones, with over 65% as singletons. Source material: PBMCs. The receptor source for this set is a man younger than 35 in good health and CMV-seropositive. Each CDR3 is given with its conserved first and last residue. The D gene is left open where the match is weak. Rows give clone size only sometimes, using once, few, many, or a class for an expanded clone.

abundance: -; j_gene: TRBJ1-1; v_gene: TRBV4-2; d_gene: -; CDR3nt: TGTGCCAGCAGCCAAGACGCAGGGAACACTGAAGCTTTCTTT; CDR3aa: CASSQDAGNTEAFF
abundance: -; j_gene: TRBJ1-2; v_gene: TRBV30; d_gene: TRBD1; CDR3nt: TGTGCCTGGAGTCTAGGAGAAGGACAGGGAGGCTACACCTTC; CDR3aa: CAWSLGEGQGGYTF
abundance: -; j_gene: TRBJ2-5; v_gene: TRBV6-5; d_gene: TRBD2; CDR3nt: TGTGCCAGCAGTTACTCGACTAGCCTCAGGGAGACCCAGTACTTC; CDR3aa: CASSYSTSLRETQYF
abundance: -; j_gene: TRBJ2-5; v_gene: TRBV28; d_gene: TRBD2; CDR3nt: TGTGCCAGCAGTTCCGGACTAGCGGGTCCCTCGGAGACCCAGTACTTC; CDR3aa: CASSSGLAGPSETQYF
abundance: -; j_gene: TRBJ1-2; v_gene: TRBV27; d_gene: TRBD1; CDR3nt: TGTGCCAGCAGGGGACAGTGGGGCTACACCTTC; CDR3aa: CASRGQWGYTF
abundance: few; j_gene: TRBJ1-1; v_gene: TRBV5-4; d_gene: -; CDR3nt: TGTGCCAGCAGCTTCGGGGGGGTGAACACTGAAGCTTTCTTT; CDR3aa: CASSFGGVNTEAFF
abundance: -; j_gene: TRBJ2-1; v_gene: TRBV4-1; d_gene: TRBD2; CDR3nt: TGCGCCAGCAGCCAAGCGAGCGGGGTCTACAATGAGCAGTTCTTC; CDR3aa: CASSQASGVYNEQFF
abundance: -; j_gene: TRBJ2-1; v_gene: TRBV30; d_gene: -; CDR3nt: TGTGCCTGGAGTGCGCACGGAGCCGCAGAGCAGTTCTTC; CDR3aa: CAWSAHGAAEQFF
abundance: -; j_gene: TRBJ2-2; v_gene: TRBV7-6; d_gene: -; CDR3nt: TGTGCCAGCAGCTTAGCTGCCGGGGATACCGGGGAGCTGTTTTTT; CDR3aa: CASSLAAGDTGELFF
abundance: -; j_gene: TRBJ1-1; v_gene: TRBV5-1; d_gene: -; CDR3nt: TGCGCCAGCAGCCTTACTGCGGGGTCTGACACTGAAGCTTTCTTT; CDR3aa: CASSLTAGSDTEAFF
abundance: -; j_gene: TRBJ2-6; v_gene: TRBV28; d_gene: TRBD1; CDR3nt: TGTGCCAGCAGCCCAAGGACAGGAATCACGCAGGGAGGGGCCAACGTCCTGACTTTC; CDR3aa: CASSPRTGITQGGANVLTF
abundance: -; j_gene: TRBJ1-2; v_gene: TRBV6-1; d_gene: -; CDR3nt: TGTGCCAGCACGAACATTAACTATGGCTACACCTTC; CDR3aa: CASTNINYGYTF
abundance: -; j_gene: TRBJ2-3; v_gene: TRBV7-6; d_gene: TRBD2; CDR3nt: TGTGCCGGCAGCTTAAGTAGGTTTAGCGGGAGGGCCAGAGATACGCAGTATTTT; CDR3aa: CAGSLSRFSGRARDTQYF
abundance: few; j_gene: TRBJ1-6; v_gene: TRBV7-2; d_gene: -; CDR3nt: TGTGCCAGCAGCTTAGCGGGACAAATCCACTTT; CDR3aa: CASSLAGQIHF
abundance: few; j_gene: TRBJ2-1; v_gene: TRBV6-4; d_gene: -; CDR3nt: TGTGCCAGCAGTGTCCCCTACGGGGGACCCTTTCAATCAGAGCAGTTCTTC; CDR3aa: CASSVPYGGPFQSEQFF
abundance: -; j_gene: TRBJ1-1; v_gene: TRBV5-6; d_gene: TRBD1; CDR3nt: TGTGCCAGCAGCCCGTACAGGGGCGCCGGAAACACTGAAGCTTTCTTT; CDR3aa: CASSPYRGAGNTEAFF
abundance: few; j_gene: TRBJ1-4; v_gene: TRBV2; d_gene: -; CDR3nt: TGTGCCAGCAGTGCTCAGGGTTCTAATGAAAAACTGTTTTTT; CDR3aa: CASSAQGSNEKLFF
abundance: -; j_gene: TRBJ1-1; v_gene: TRBV11-3; d_gene: -; CDR3nt: TGTGCCAGCAGAAAAGGGGCCCTGAACACTGAAGCTTTCTTT; CDR3aa: CASRKGALNTEAFF